The text below deals with one TCR beta chain. Method: immunoSEQ multiplex PCR; TCRdb's copy keeps in-frame clones and lacks some. Of some 190,000 clones in the sample, about four fifths were seen once. These data originate in a study of blood T cell repertoires in COVID-19. This CDR3 region has 14 residues. Trimming took off 11 bases at V and 9 bases at J, with 25 bases between the two ends. The germline V gene has CDR1 ENHRY and CDR2 SYGVKD. The chain recombines TRBV10-3 with TRBJ2-5, with D possibly TRBD1 on 6 matching bases. The sample consisted of peripheral blood. The clonotype comes from a woman over 75 with COVID-19, enrolled during active disease. As DNA, the CDR3 is TGTGCCGTCCAGCCGGGACCGCCCGAGGGGGCCCAGTACTTC. Translation gives CAVQPGPPEGAQYF.